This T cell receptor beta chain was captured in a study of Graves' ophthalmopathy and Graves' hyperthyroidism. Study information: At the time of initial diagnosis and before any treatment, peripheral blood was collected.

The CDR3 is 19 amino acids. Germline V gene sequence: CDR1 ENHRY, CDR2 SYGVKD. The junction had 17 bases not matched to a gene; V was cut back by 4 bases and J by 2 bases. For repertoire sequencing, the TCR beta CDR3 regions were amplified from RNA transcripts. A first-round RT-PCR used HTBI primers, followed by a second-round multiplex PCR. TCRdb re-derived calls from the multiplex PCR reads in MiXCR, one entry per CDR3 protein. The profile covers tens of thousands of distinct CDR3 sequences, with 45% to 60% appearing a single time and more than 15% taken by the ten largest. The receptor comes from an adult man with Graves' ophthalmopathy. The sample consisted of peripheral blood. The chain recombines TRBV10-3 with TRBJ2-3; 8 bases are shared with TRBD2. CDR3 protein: CAISGAATPSGFHTDTQYF. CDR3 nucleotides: TGTGCCATCAGTGGGGCGGCTACGCCTAGCGGGTTTCACACAGATACGCAGTATTTT.